This is a list of T cell receptor beta chains from one sample in a study of cytomegalovirus exposure and HLA in healthy donors. TCRdb's copy holds only in-frame clones and misses some; the assay was immunoSEQ multiplex PCR. The sample includes 100,000 to 150,000 clones, less than 90% of them seen just once. The sequenced sample consisted of PBMCs. Receptors were obtained from a man aged 18 to 35 in good health and CMV-seropositive. The CDR3 runs from the conserved cysteine through the conserved F or W. A D gene is named only where the DNA matches it firmly. Not all rows give a size; the values are once, few, many and, for expanded clones, a class.

d_call,j_call,clone_size,v_call,cdr3_nt,cdr3_aa
NA,TRBJ1-3,NA,TRBV6-5,TGTGCCAGCAGTTACTCACGGGGTGGAAACACCATATATTTT,CASSYSRGGNTIYF
NA,TRBJ2-7,few,TRBV5-1,TGCGCCAGCAGCTTGTTTGCAGGGGGGCTGTCCTACGAGCAGTACTTC,CASSLFAGGLSYEQYF
NA,TRBJ2-7,NA,TRBV7-9,TGTGCCAGCAGCCGACAAGGGGGAGCGTTAATTTACGAGCAGTACTTC,CASSRQGGALIYEQYF
NA,TRBJ1-4,NA,TRBV27,TGTGCCAGCAGTTCGTCACAAAATGAAAAACTGTTTTTT,CASSSSQNEKLFF
NA,TRBJ1-1,NA,TRBV6-1,TGTGCCAGCAGCGGACAGAGTTTTAAAGCTTTCTTT,CASSGQSFKAFF
NA,TRBJ2-5,NA,TRBV7-9,TGTGCCAGCAGCCCTACAGGGACGGACCTGTACTCCCAGTACTTC,CASSPTGTDLYSQYF
NA,TRBJ2-2,NA,TRBV7-9,TGTGCCAGCAGCTTAGTTCGGTCGAACACCGGGGAGCTGTTTTTT,CASSLVRSNTGELFF
NA,TRBJ2-5,NA,TRBV6-1,TGTGCCAGCAGTGTCGTCAGGGGACAAGAGACCCAGTACTTC,CASSVVRGQETQYF
TRBD2,TRBJ2-2,once,TRBV28,TGTGCCAGCAGCAACCGGGACTATACGAACACCGGGGAGCTGTTTTTT,CASSNRDYTNTGELFF
TRBD2,TRBJ2-7,NA,TRBV4-1,TGCGCCAGCAGCCAAGATAGGGCCGGCGGGGGGGCCCACGAGCAGTACTTC,CASSQDRAGGGAHEQYF
NA,TRBJ1-2,NA,TRBV18,TGTGCCAGCTCTAGGGGCAGCGAAACGGGCTATGGCTACACCTTC,CASSRGSETGYGYTF
NA,TRBJ1-1,NA,TRBV6-6,TGTGCCAGTAAGGGACAGAACACTGAAGCTTTCTTT,CASKGQNTEAFF
TRBD1,TRBJ1-1,NA,TRBV25-1,TGTGCCAGCAGTTTACAGGGGACTAACACTGAAGCTTTCTTT,CASSLQGTNTEAFF
NA,TRBJ2-6,NA,TRBV30,TGTGCCTGGAGTCAGGCGAGCTCTGGGGCCAACGTCCTGACTTTC,CAWSQASSGANVLTF
NA,TRBJ1-3,NA,TRBV28,TGTGCCAGTCAGGGGTTGGGAAACACCATATATTTT,CASQGLGNTIYF
NA,TRBJ2-5,NA,TRBV10-3,TGTGCCATCAGTGGAGGGCGAGGCGAGACCCAGTACTTC,CAISGGRGETQYF
NA,TRBJ2-7,NA,TRBV6-5,TGTGCCAGTTCGATAGGGAGCTCCTACGAGCAGTACTTC,CASSIGSSYEQYF
NA,TRBJ1-1,NA,TRBV30,TGTGCCTGGAGCTTGGATAGCGGCACTGAAGCTTTCTTT,CAWSLDSGTEAFF
TRBD1,TRBJ2-2,NA,TRBV5-6,TGTGCCAGCAGCACAGGACAGGGGATCTCCGGGGGGCTGTTTTTT,CASSTGQGISGGLFF
NA,TRBJ1-1,NA,TRBV4-1,TGCGCCAGCAGCCAAGTACGAGGGATGAACACTGAAGCTTTCTTT,CASSQVRGMNTEAFF
NA,TRBJ1-5,NA,TRBV1,TGCACCAGCAGCCAAGGTTCGGGACAGCTCAGTTATAGCAATCAGCCCCAGCATTTT,CTSSQGSGQLSYSNQPQHF
NA,TRBJ2-3,few,TRBV10-2,TGCGCCAGCAGTAGGTGGAGCTGGGATACGCAGTATTTT,CASSRWSWDTQYF
TRBD2,TRBJ2-2,NA,TRBV7-2,TGTGCCAGCAGTGCTAGCGGGGGGGTCGCCGGGGAGCTGTTTTTT,CASSASGGVAGELFF
TRBD1,TRBJ1-5,NA,TRBV7-2,TGTGCCAGCAGCTTAGATACAGGGGGCGGCCAGCCCCAGCATTTT,CASSLDTGGGQPQHF
TRBD2,TRBJ2-5,NA,TRBV7-2,TGTGCCAGCAGCTCCGGACTAGCGGGGGGGATCCAAGAGACCCAGTACTTC,CASSSGLAGGIQETQYF
NA,TRBJ2-1,NA,TRBV27,TGTGCCAGCAGTTCCCGCGATCTAGAGCAGTTCTTC,CASSSRDLEQFF
NA,TRBJ1-6,NA,TRBV7-9,TGTGCCAGCAGCGGCTCGGACAGATTTAGCTCCTATAATTCACCCCTCCACTTT,CASSGSDRFSSYNSPLHF
NA,TRBJ2-2,NA,TRBV5-8,TGTGCCAGCAGCTTGGGCCAGTCCACCGGGGAGCTGTTTTTT,CASSLGQSTGELFF
NA,TRBJ2-3,NA,TRBV7-2,TGTGCCAGCAGCTTATCGGGGTTCAGCACAGATACGCAGTATTTT,CASSLSGFSTDTQYF
TRBD2,TRBJ2-5,NA,TRBV7-3,TGTGCCAGCAGCCTAGGGGGACTAGCGGGGGTAGAGACCCAGTACTTC,CASSLGGLAGVETQYF
NA,TRBJ2-1,few,TRBV7-8,TGTGCCAGCAGTACAGGCCCCAGTAATGAGCAGTTCTTC,CASSTGPSNEQFF
TRBD1,TRBJ1-4,NA,TRBV28,TGTGCCAGCAGTCTCCCCCGCCAGGGGGGTTGGGAAAAACTGTTTTTT,CASSLPRQGGWEKLFF
TRBD2,TRBJ2-3,once,TRBV10-3,TGTGCCATCAGTGGGCAGCGGGGGGCAGGGGATACGCAGTATTTT,CAISGQRGAGDTQYF
TRBD1,TRBJ1-1,few,TRBV5-6,TGTGCCAGCAGAATTTGGGACAGACAGAACACTGAAGCTTTCTTT,CASRIWDRQNTEAFF
NA,TRBJ2-3,NA,TRBV7-2,TGTGCCAGCAGCCTAGGGTTGCTGGAGTCGGATACGCAGTATTTT,CASSLGLLESDTQYF
NA,TRBJ1-2,NA,TRBV28,TGTGCCACCAAAGTTAAGGGGGCTAACTATGGCTACACCTTC,CATKVKGANYGYTF
NA,TRBJ1-6,NA,TRBV13,TGTGCCAGCAGCCGTGAATCCTCTAATTCGCCCCTCCACTTT,CASSRESSNSPLHF
NA,TRBJ1-2,NA,TRBV7-9,TGTGCCAGCACCCGATTTGACTACTATGGCTACACCTTC,CASTRFDYYGYTF
NA,TRBJ1-3,NA,TRBV10-3,TGTGCCATCAGTGGAGCCGGACACAACTCTGGAAACACCATATATTTT,CAISGAGHNSGNTIYF
NA,TRBJ2-7,few,TRBV27,TGTGCCAGCATTTCGACAGCCTCACCCCCCTACGAGCAGTACTTC,CASISTASPPYEQYF
TRBD1,TRBJ1-1,NA,TRBV7-3,TGTGCCAGCAGCCCCTGGACAGGGGGTGCCACTGAAGCTTTCTTT,CASSPWTGGATEAFF
NA,TRBJ1-2,NA,TRBV19,TGTGCCAGTAGCCATTCCGGGAGTCCAGGCGGCTACACCTTC,CASSHSGSPGGYTF
NA,TRBJ1-2,NA,TRBV19,TGTGCCAGTAGTATAGATTGGGACAATTCTAACTATGGCTACACCTTC,CASSIDWDNSNYGYTF
NA,TRBJ1-4,NA,TRBV7-9,TGTGCCAGCAGCTTAGGGGGGGGCCGATATAATGAAAAACTGTTTTTT,CASSLGGGRYNEKLFF
TRBD2,TRBJ2-7,NA,TRBV4-1,TGCGCCAGCAGCCAAGCGGACGCGGGGGGGCGTGAGCAGTACTTC,CASSQADAGGREQYF
NA,TRBJ1-2,few,TRBV4-1,TGCGCCAGCAGCCAACCGTTGGCAGTCTATGGCTACACCTTC,CASSQPLAVYGYTF
TRBD1,TRBJ2-7,NA,TRBV29-1,TGCAGCGTCGGACAGGGGGGTAACGAGCAGTACTTC,CSVGQGGNEQYF
NA,TRBJ2-7,NA,TRBV2,TGTGCCAGCACGGGGGACTTCCTTTCCTACGAGCAGTACTTC,CASTGDFLSYEQYF
NA,TRBJ1-5,NA,TRBV10-2,TGCGCCAGCAGTGAGGTTGTATGGGCCGGGGATCAGCCCCAGCATTTT,CASSEVVWAGDQPQHF
TRBD2,TRBJ2-1,NA,TRBV10-1,TGCGCCAGCAGTGACTTCGTGGCGGGGGGGGGCGAGCAGTTCTTC,CASSDFVAGGGEQFF
TRBD2,TRBJ2-5,NA,TRBV5-6,TGTGCCAGCAGCCACGGACTAGCGGGGACTGAGACCCAGTACTTC,CASSHGLAGTETQYF
NA,TRBJ1-1,few,TRBV10-3,TGTGCCACCCGGGACACTGAAGCTTTCTTT,CATRDTEAFF
NA,TRBJ2-7,once,TRBV5-4,TGTGCCAGCAGCTCGGGGGGACAGGACGCTTACGAGCAGTACTTC,CASSSGGQDAYEQYF